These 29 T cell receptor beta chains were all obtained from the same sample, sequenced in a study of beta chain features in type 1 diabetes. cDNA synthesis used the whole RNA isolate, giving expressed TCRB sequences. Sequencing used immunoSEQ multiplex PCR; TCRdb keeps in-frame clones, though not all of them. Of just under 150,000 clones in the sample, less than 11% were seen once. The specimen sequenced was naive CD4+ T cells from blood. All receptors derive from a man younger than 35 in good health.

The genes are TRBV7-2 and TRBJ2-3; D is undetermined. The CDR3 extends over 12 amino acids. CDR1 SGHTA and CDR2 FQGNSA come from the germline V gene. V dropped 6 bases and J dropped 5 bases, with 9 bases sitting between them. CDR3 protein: CASSPMIDTQYF. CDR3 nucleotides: TGTGCCAGCAGTCCTATGATAGATACGCAGTATTTT.

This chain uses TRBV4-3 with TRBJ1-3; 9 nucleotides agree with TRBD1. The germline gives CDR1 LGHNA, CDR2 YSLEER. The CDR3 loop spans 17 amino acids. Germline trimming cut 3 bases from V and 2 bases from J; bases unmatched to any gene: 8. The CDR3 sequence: CASSQQPTGGTGNTIYF. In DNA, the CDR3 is TGCGCCAGCAGCCAGCAACCCACAGGGGGCACTGGAAACACCATATATTTT.

CDR3 nucleotide sequence: TGCGCCAGCAGCTCCGGGACTAGCGTTGGGGAGACCCAGTACTTC. Residues: CASSSGTSVGETQYF. V usage is TRBV5-1 and J usage is TRBJ2-5, with 10 bases lining up with TRBD2. The germline V gene encodes CDR1 SGHRS and CDR2 YFSETQ. CDR3 length: 15 amino acids. J gave up 5 bases and V 3 bases, and 7 bases lay outside the gene matches.

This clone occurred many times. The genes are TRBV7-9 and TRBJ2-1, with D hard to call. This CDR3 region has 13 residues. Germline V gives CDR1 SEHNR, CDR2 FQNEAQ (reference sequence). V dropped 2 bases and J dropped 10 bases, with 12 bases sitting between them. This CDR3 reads CASSLIFAEEQFF. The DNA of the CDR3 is TGTGCCAGCAGCTTAATATTTGCGGAAGAGCAGTTCTTC.

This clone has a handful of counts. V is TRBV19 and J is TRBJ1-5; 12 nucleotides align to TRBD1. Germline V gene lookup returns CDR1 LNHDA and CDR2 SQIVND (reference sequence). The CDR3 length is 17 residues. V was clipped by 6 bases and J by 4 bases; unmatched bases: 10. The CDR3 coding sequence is TGTGCCAGTAGCCAGAGGCCGGGACAGGGGGCGAATCAGCCCCAGCATTTT. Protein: CASSQRPGQGANQPQHF.

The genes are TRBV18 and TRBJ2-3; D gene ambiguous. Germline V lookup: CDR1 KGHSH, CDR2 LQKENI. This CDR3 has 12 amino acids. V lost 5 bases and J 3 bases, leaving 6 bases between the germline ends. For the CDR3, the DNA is TGTGCCAGCTCATCTCAGACAGATACGCAGTATTTT. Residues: CASSSQTDTQYF.

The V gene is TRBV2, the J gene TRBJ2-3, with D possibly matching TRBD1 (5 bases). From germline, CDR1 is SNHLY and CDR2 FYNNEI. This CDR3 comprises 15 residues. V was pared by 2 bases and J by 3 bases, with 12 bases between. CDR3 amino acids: CASSEQKGRTDTQYF. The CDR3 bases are TGTGCCAGCAGTGAACAGAAGGGGCGGACAGATACGCAGTATTTT. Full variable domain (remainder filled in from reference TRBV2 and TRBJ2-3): EPEVTQTPSHQVTQMGQEVILRCVPISNHLYFYWYRQILGQKVEFLVSFYNNEISEKSEIFDDQFSVERPDGSNFTLKIRSTKLEDSAMYFCASSEQKGRTDTQYFGPGTRLTVL.

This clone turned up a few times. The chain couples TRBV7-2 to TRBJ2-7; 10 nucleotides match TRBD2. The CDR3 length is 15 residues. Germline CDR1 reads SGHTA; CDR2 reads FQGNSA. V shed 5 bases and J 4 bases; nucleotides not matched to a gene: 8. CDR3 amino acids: CASSDLAGEIYEQYF. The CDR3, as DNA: TGTGCCAGCAGCGACCTAGCGGGGGAGATTTACGAGCAGTACTTC.

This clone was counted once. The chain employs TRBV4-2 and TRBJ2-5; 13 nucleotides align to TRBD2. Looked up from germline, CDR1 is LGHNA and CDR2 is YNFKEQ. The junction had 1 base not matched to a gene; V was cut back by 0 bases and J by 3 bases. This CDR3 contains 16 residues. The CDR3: CASSQEGLAGEETQYF. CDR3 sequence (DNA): TGTGCCAGCAGCCAAGAAGGACTAGCGGGGGAAGAGACCCAGTACTTC.

The CDR3 loop reads CASSQSGGIVKEKLFF. CDR3 sequence (DNA): TGTGCCAGCAGCCAATCAGGGGGGATAGTGAAGGAAAAACTGTTTTTT. The chain uses TRBV4-2 and TRBJ1-4; 7 bases are a match to TRBD1. The CDR3 runs to 16 residues. The germline V gene has CDR1 LGHNA and CDR2 YNFKEQ. Germline trimming cut 2 bases from V and 8 bases from J; bases unmatched to any gene: 11.

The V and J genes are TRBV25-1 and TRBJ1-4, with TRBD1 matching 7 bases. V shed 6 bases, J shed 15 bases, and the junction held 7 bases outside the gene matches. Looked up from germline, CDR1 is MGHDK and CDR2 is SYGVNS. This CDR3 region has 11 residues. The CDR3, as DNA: TGTGCCAGCAGCAAACAGGGGAGGATGTTTTTT. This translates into CASSKQGRMFF.

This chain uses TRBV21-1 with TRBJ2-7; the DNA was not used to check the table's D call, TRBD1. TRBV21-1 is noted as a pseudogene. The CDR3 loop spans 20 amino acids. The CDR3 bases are TGTGCCAGCGTACAAAAGGGGGGACAGGGGGCCCGTGGAAGGGCCTACGAGCAGTACTTC. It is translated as CASVQKGGQGARGRAYEQYF.

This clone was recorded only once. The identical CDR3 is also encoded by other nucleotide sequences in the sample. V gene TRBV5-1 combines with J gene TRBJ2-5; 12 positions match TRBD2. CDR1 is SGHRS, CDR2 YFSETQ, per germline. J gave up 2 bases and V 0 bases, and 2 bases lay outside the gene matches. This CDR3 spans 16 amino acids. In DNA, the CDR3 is TGCGCCAGCAGCTTGGCACTAGCGGGGGGTCAAGAGACCCAGTACTTC. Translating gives CASSLALAGGQETQYF.

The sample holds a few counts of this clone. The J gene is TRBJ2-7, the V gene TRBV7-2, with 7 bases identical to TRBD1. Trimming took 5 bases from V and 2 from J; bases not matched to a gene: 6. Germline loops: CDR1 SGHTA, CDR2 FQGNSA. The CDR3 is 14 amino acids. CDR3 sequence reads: CASSARTGTYEQYF. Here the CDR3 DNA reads TGTGCCAGCAGCGCCAGGACAGGAACCTACGAGCAGTACTTC.

CDR3 sequence: CASSYGQGSQPQHF. In DNA form, the CDR3 reads TGTGCCAGCAGTTATGGACAGGGGAGTCAGCCCCAGCATTTT. The V call is TRBV6-5, the J call TRBJ1-5; 9 bases are shared with TRBD1. Germline CDR1 MNHEY, CDR2 SVGAGI. The CDR3 runs to 14 residues. The V gene end was trimmed by 3 bases and the J gene end by 6 bases; junction bases not matched to a gene: 3.

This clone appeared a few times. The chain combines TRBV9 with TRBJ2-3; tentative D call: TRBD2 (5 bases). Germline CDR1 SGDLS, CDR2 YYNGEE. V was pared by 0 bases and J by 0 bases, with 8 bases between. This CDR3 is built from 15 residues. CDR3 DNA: TGTGCCAGCAGCGTAGTAGCGATTAGCACAGATACGCAGTATTTT. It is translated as CASSVVAISTDTQYF.

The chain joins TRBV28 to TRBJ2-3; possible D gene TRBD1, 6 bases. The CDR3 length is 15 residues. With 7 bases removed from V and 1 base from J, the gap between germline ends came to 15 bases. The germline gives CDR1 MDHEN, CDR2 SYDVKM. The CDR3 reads CASNMYRAGTDTQYF. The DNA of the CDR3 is TGTGCCAGCAACATGTACAGGGCAGGCACAGATACGCAGTATTTT. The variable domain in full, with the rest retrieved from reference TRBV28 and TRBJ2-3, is DVKVTQSSRYLVKRTGEKVFLECVQDMDHENMFWYRQDPGLGLRLIYFSYDVKMKEKGDIPEGYSVSREKKERFSLILESASTNQTSMYLCASNMYRAGTDTQYFGPGTRLTVL.

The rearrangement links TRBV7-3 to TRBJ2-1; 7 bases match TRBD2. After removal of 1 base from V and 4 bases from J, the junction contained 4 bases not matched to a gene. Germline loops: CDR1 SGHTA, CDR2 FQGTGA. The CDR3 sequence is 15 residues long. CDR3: CASSLMVGGYNEQFF. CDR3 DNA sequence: TGTGCCAGCAGCTTAATGGTGGGGGGGTACAATGAGCAGTTCTTC.

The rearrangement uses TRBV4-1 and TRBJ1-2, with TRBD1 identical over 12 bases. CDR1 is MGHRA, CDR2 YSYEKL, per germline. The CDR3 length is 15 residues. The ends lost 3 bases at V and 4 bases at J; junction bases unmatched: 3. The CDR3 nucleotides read TGCGCCAGCAGCCAGGGACAGGGGGCGAGCTATGGCTACACCTTC. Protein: CASSQGQGASYGYTF.

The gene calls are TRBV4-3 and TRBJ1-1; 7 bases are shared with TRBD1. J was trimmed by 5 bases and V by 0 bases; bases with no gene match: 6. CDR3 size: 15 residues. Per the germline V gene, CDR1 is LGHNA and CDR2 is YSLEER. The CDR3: CASSQDEGRGTEAFF. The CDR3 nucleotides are TGCGCCAGCAGCCAAGATGAGGGCAGGGGGACTGAAGCTTTCTTT.

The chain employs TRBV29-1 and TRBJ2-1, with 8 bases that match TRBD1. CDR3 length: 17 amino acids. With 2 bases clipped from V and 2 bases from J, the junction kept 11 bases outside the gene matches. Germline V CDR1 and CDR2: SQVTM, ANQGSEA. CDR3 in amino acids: CSVEKSQGASTYNEQFF. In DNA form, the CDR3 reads TGCAGCGTTGAAAAATCCCAGGGGGCGTCAACCTACAATGAGCAGTTCTTC.

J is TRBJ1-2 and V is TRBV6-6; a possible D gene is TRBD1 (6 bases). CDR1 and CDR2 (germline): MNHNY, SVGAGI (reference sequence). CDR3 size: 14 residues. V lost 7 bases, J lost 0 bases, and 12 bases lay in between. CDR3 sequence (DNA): TGTGCCAGCATTCGGACAGACGCTAACTATGGCTACACCTTC. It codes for CASIRTDANYGYTF.

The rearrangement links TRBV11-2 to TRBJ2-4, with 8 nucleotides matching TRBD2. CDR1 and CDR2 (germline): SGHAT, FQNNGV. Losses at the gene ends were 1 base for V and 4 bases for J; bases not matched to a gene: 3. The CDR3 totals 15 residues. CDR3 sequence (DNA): TGTGCCAGCAGCTTAGCTCTAGCGGGTAAAAACATTCAGTACTTC. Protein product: CASSLALAGKNIQYF.

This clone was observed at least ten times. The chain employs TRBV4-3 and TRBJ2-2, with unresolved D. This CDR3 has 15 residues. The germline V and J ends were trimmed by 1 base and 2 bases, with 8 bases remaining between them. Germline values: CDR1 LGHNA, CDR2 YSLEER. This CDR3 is CASSQGVRNTGELFF. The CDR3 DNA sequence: TGCGCCAGCAGCCAAGGTGTCAGAAACACCGGGGAGCTGTTTTTT.

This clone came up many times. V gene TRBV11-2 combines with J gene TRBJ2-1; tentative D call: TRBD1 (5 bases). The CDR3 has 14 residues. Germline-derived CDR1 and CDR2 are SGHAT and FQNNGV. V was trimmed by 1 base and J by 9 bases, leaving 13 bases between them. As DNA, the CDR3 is TGTGCCAGCAGCTTAGTAGGCAGGGTAACTGAGCAGTTCTTC. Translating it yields CASSLVGRVTEQFF.

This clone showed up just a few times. CDR3 sequence reads: CASSRTNSGNTIYF. The CDR3 coding sequence is TGTGCCAGCAGCCGGACAAACTCTGGAAACACCATATATTTT. J is TRBJ1-3 and V is TRBV7-2; possible D gene TRBD1, 5 bases. Germline V gene sequence: CDR1 SGHTA, CDR2 FQGNSA. The V gene lost 5 bases and the J gene lost 0 bases, with 8 bases spanning the gap. The CDR3 is made up of 14 amino acids.

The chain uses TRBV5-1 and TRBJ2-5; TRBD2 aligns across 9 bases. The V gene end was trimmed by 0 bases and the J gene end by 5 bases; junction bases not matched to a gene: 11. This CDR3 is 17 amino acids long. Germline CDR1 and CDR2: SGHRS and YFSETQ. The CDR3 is CASSLVASGDLRETQYF. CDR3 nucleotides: TGCGCCAGCAGCTTGGTTGCTAGCGGGGACCTCCGCGAGACCCAGTACTTC.

The CDR3 loop is CASSETGPSSYNEQFF. The CDR3 DNA is TGTGCCAGCAGCGAGACAGGGCCCAGCTCCTACAATGAGCAGTTCTTC. The chain has TRBV7-2 and TRBJ2-1; TRBD1 matches at 7 bases. Unmatched junction bases numbered 7, after V lost 5 bases and J lost 0 bases. The CDR3 is 16 amino acids. In germline, CDR1 is SGHTA, CDR2 FQGNSA. The variable domain in full, completed from reference TRBV7-2 and TRBJ2-1, reads GAGVSQSPSNKVTEKGKDVELRCDPISGHTALYWYRQSLGQGLEFLIYFQGNSAPDKSGLPSDRFSAERTGGSVSTLTIQRTQQEDSAVYLCASSETGPSSYNEQFFGPGTRLTVL.

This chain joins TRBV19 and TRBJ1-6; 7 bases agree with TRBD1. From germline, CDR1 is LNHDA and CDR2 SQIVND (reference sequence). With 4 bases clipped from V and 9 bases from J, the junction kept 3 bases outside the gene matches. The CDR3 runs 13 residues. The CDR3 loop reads CASSKQGRSPLHF. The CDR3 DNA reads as TGTGCCAGTAGTAAACAGGGGCGTTCACCCCTCCACTTT.